The next 4 T cell receptor beta chains were all read from a single sample in a study of shared clonotypes between healthy human individuals. Terminally differentiated effector memory CD45RA+ cells were excluded from the naive CD8 cells, which were CD45RO-negative and positively selected for CCR7. Clones were sequenced by immunoSEQ multiplex PCR, and TCRdb holds only the in-frame ones, with some missing. The profile shows 1.5 million to 2.5 million clones, about 95% of them singletons. The sequenced sample was naive CD8+ T cells sorted from blood. These receptors were collected from a man younger than 35 in good health.

This clone was found once. This chain connects TRBV4-3 to TRBJ2-7; D gene uncertain. The CDR3 is 15 amino acids. Trimming took 3 bases from V and 3 from J, leaving 15 bases between them. Germline CDR1 and CDR2: LGHNA and YSLEER. The CDR3 sequence is CASSQGYTADYEQYF. The CDR3 coding sequence is TGCGCCAGCAGCCAGGGATACACAGCCGACTACGAGCAGTACTTC.

The genes are TRBV29-1 and TRBJ2-1, with 8 nucleotides matching TRBD2. The V gene's germline CDR1 is SQVTM and CDR2 ANQGSEA. The CDR3 loop spans 14 amino acids. Trimming removed 7 bases from V and 7 bases from J; junction bases left unmatched: 12. CDR3 residues: CSGDVSGSGNEQFF. The CDR3, as DNA: TGCAGCGGTGATGTCAGCGGGAGCGGTAATGAGCAGTTCTTC.

This clone was seen just once. The rearrangement links TRBV2 to TRBJ2-7; D is unresolved. Per germline, CDR1 SNHLY and CDR2 FYNNEI. The CDR3 contains 13 residues. The V gene lost 7 bases and the J gene lost 2 bases, with 12 bases spanning the gap. CDR3 sequence: CASNPAATYEQYF. DNA for the CDR3: TGTGCCAGCAACCCCGCAGCCACCTACGAGCAGTACTTC.

For this clone: The germline gene is not matched at one end of the junction; a read error may be the cause. The chain combines TRBV7-7 with TRBJ1-1, with a tentative D call TRBD1 (6 bases). CDR1 is SSHAT and CDR2 is FNYEAQ in the germline V gene (reference sequence). The CDR3 has 13 amino acids. The CDR3 reads CASSETGDSKAFF. The CDR3 DNA reads TGTGCTAGCAGCGAGACAGGCGACTCTAAAGCTTTCTTT.